The rows below give T cell receptor beta chains drawn from one sample of a study of T-cell reconstitution after alpha-beta-depleted transplantation in children. Each CDR3 protein gets one entry after TCRdb re-called the PCR reads with MiXCR. The data contain approximately 190,000 distinct CDR3 sequences, approximately 6% of them singletons. The source was PBMCs, collected before TCRalphabeta/CD19-depleted stem cell transplant. The origin of the receptors is a girl in the first two years of life with combined immunodeficiency, due to receive a stem cell transplant. Each CDR3 is given with its conserved first and last residue. Each record gives: V gene, clone size, D gene, J gene, CDR3 DNA, CDR3 protein. A D gene is named only where the DNA matches it firmly. The size field is filled for only some rows; it gives once, few, many or a size class.

v_gene: TRBV24-1
abundance: many
d_gene: -
j_gene: TRBJ2-2
CDR3nt: TGTGCCACCAGTGACCCGGTCTACGACAAGAACACCGGGGAGCTGTTTTTT
CDR3aa: CATSDPVYDKNTGELFF

v_gene: TRBV7-6
abundance: many
d_gene: -
j_gene: TRBJ1-1
CDR3nt: TGTGCCAGCAGCTCCCCAGGGGCGACAGGACTTGAAGCTTTCTTT
CDR3aa: CASSSPGATGLEAFF

v_gene: TRBV7-8
abundance: -
d_gene: -
j_gene: TRBJ2-7
CDR3nt: TGTGCCAGCAGCCCACTCGCAGGGCTGCCCTACGAGCAGTACTTC
CDR3aa: CASSPLAGLPYEQYF

v_gene: TRBV4-1
abundance: many
d_gene: TRBD2
j_gene: TRBJ2-7
CDR3nt: TGCGCCAGCAGCGAAGAGGCTAGCGGGGTTAACGAGCAGTACTTC
CDR3aa: CASSEEASGVNEQYF

v_gene: TRBV11-2
abundance: many
d_gene: TRBD2
j_gene: TRBJ2-7
CDR3nt: TGTGCCAGCAGCTTGGGACTAGCGGCGGACGAGCAGTACTTC
CDR3aa: CASSLGLAADEQYF

v_gene: TRBV29-1
abundance: many
d_gene: TRBD1
j_gene: TRBJ2-3
CDR3nt: TGCAGCGTTGGACCGGGACAGCCCACAGATACGCAGTATTTT
CDR3aa: CSVGPGQPTDTQYF

v_gene: TRBV28
abundance: many
d_gene: -
j_gene: TRBJ2-7
CDR3nt: TGTGCCAGCAGTTTAATGAGGGCAAAGGGGCAGTACTTC
CDR3aa: CASSLMRAKGQYF

v_gene: TRBV11-2
abundance: many
d_gene: -
j_gene: TRBJ2-3
CDR3nt: TGTGCCAGCAGCTTAGTCCCCGAAGGAGGAGGTTATAGCACAGATACGCAGTATTTT
CDR3aa: CASSLVPEGGGYSTDTQYF

v_gene: TRBV21-1
abundance: many
d_gene: -
j_gene: TRBJ1-1
CDR3nt: TGTGCCAGCAGCAAGGGTTGGCCAAAAGCTTTCTTT
CDR3aa: CASSKGWPKAFF

v_gene: TRBV27
abundance: few
d_gene: TRBD2
j_gene: TRBJ2-7
CDR3nt: TGTGCCAGCAGTACCCTAGCGGGGGCCTACGAGCAGTACTTC
CDR3aa: CASSTLAGAYEQYF

v_gene: TRBV11-2
abundance: many
d_gene: TRBD2
j_gene: TRBJ2-7
CDR3nt: TGTGCCAGCAGCTTAGGCGGGAGCCTATACGAGCAGTACTTC
CDR3aa: CASSLGGSLYEQYF

v_gene: TRBV12-3/TRBV12-4
abundance: many
d_gene: -
j_gene: TRBJ2-7
CDR3nt: TGTGCCAGCAGTTTACAACAGGCTGACGAGCAGTACTTC
CDR3aa: CASSLQQADEQYF

v_gene: TRBV4-3
abundance: many
d_gene: -
j_gene: TRBJ2-3
CDR3nt: TGCGCCAGCAGCCAAGATACAGCGCAAATGGCAGATACGCAGTATTTT
CDR3aa: CASSQDTAQMADTQYF

v_gene: TRBV20-1
abundance: many
d_gene: TRBD2
j_gene: TRBJ2-7
CDR3nt: TGCAGTGCTAGAAGCGGGGGGGCCTACGAGCAGTACTTC
CDR3aa: CSARSGGAYEQYF

v_gene: TRBV12-3/TRBV12-4
abundance: many
d_gene: -
j_gene: TRBJ2-7
CDR3nt: TGTGCCAGCAGTTTCACGGACAGTAACTACGAGCAGTACTTC
CDR3aa: CASSFTDSNYEQYF

v_gene: TRBV11-2
abundance: many
d_gene: -
j_gene: TRBJ1-5
CDR3nt: TGTGCCAGCAGCTTAGTGTTGGGGGGTCAGCCCCAGCATTTT
CDR3aa: CASSLVLGGQPQHF

v_gene: TRBV25-1
abundance: -
d_gene: -
j_gene: TRBJ1-6
CDR3nt: TGTGCCAGCAGTGATGGATTATTCAATTCACCCCTCCACTTT
CDR3aa: CASSDGLFNSPLHF

v_gene: TRBV25-1
abundance: -
d_gene: TRBD1
j_gene: TRBJ1-2
CDR3nt: TGTGCCAGCAACCCGACAGGGTTGGATGGCTACACCTTC
CDR3aa: CASNPTGLDGYTF

v_gene: TRBV28
abundance: -
d_gene: -
j_gene: TRBJ2-2
CDR3nt: TGTGCCAGCGGCCTAGCCCGGCGGAACACCGGGGAGCTGTTTTTT
CDR3aa: CASGLARRNTGELFF

v_gene: TRBV20-1
abundance: many
d_gene: -
j_gene: TRBJ1-5
CDR3nt: TGCAGTGCTAGTGAGGACAGAGTTTATCAGCCCCAGCATTTT
CDR3aa: CSASEDRVYQPQHF

v_gene: TRBV7-9
abundance: many
d_gene: -
j_gene: TRBJ1-2
CDR3nt: TGTGCCAGCCCGGACACGGGGAATACTAACTATGGCTACACCTTC
CDR3aa: CASPDTGNTNYGYTF

v_gene: TRBV28
abundance: many
d_gene: -
j_gene: TRBJ2-7
CDR3nt: TGTGCCAGCAGCCCCGTCGGGTACGAGCAGTACTTC
CDR3aa: CASSPVGYEQYF

v_gene: TRBV13
abundance: many
d_gene: TRBD2
j_gene: TRBJ2-1
CDR3nt: TGTGCCAGCAGCCCCACCGGGAGGGCGGGAAATGAGCAGTTCTTC
CDR3aa: CASSPTGRAGNEQFF

v_gene: TRBV27
abundance: many
d_gene: -
j_gene: TRBJ2-3
CDR3nt: TGTGCCAGCAGTCCCCTGGATGACCATAGCACAGATACGCAGTATTTT
CDR3aa: CASSPLDDHSTDTQYF

v_gene: TRBV29-1
abundance: -
d_gene: TRBD2
j_gene: TRBJ2-7
CDR3nt: TGCAGCGCAGAGGCACTAGCGGGAGACGAGCAGTACTTC
CDR3aa: CSAEALAGDEQYF

v_gene: TRBV7-9
abundance: many
d_gene: -
j_gene: TRBJ1-1
CDR3nt: TGTGCCAGCAGCTTAGCCAGCTCTGAAGCTTTCTTT
CDR3aa: CASSLASSEAFF

v_gene: TRBV12-3/TRBV12-4
abundance: many
d_gene: -
j_gene: TRBJ2-1
CDR3nt: TGTGCCAGCAAAGGGGGGAACAATGAGCAGTTCTTC
CDR3aa: CASKGGNNEQFF

v_gene: TRBV7-9
abundance: -
d_gene: TRBD1
j_gene: TRBJ2-7
CDR3nt: TGTGCCAGCAGCCGATACGGGACAGGGGTAGTGGAGCAGTACTTC
CDR3aa: CASSRYGTGVVEQYF

v_gene: TRBV20-1
abundance: -
d_gene: -
j_gene: TRBJ2-7
CDR3nt: TGCAGTGCCGAAAGCTTACAGGGTGTGGGCCTTTTCTACGAGCAGTACTTC
CDR3aa: CSAESLQGVGLFYEQYF

v_gene: TRBV5-1
abundance: -
d_gene: -
j_gene: TRBJ2-2
CDR3nt: TGCGCCAGCAGCTCGAAGGACACCGGGGAGCTGTTTTTT
CDR3aa: CASSSKDTGELFF

v_gene: TRBV7-8
abundance: many
d_gene: TRBD1
j_gene: TRBJ2-7
CDR3nt: TGTGCCAGCAGCTTTACTGACGGGACAGGGATTTACGAGCAGTACTTC
CDR3aa: CASSFTDGTGIYEQYF

v_gene: TRBV28
abundance: many
d_gene: TRBD2
j_gene: TRBJ2-7
CDR3nt: TGTGCCAGCAGTTTCCCTCGGGCGGCTAGCGGGAGCTCCTACGAGCAGTACTTC
CDR3aa: CASSFPRAASGSSYEQYF

v_gene: TRBV29-1
abundance: many
d_gene: TRBD1
j_gene: TRBJ1-1
CDR3nt: TGCAGCGTTCGGACAGGGTGGCTCACTGAAGCTTTCTTT
CDR3aa: CSVRTGWLTEAFF

v_gene: TRBV29-1
abundance: many
d_gene: -
j_gene: TRBJ1-1
CDR3nt: TGCAGCGTAGCCACAGCGAACACTGAAGCTTTCTTT
CDR3aa: CSVATANTEAFF

v_gene: TRBV7-8
abundance: many
d_gene: TRBD1
j_gene: TRBJ2-1
CDR3nt: TGTGCCAGCAGCTTAGGGGGACAGTTCTCCTACAATGAGCAGTTCTTC
CDR3aa: CASSLGGQFSYNEQFF

v_gene: TRBV9
abundance: many
d_gene: -
j_gene: TRBJ2-5
CDR3nt: TGTGCCAGCAGCGTAGGTGAGGGGACCCAGTACTTC
CDR3aa: CASSVGEGTQYF

v_gene: TRBV12-3/TRBV12-4
abundance: many
d_gene: -
j_gene: TRBJ2-7
CDR3nt: TGTGCCTCCTCTGGTGGCGCCGGGAACCTAGGGGAGCAGTACTTC
CDR3aa: CASSGGAGNLGEQYF